This TCR beta chain was recorded in a study of OX40 agonist ivuxolimab in advanced cancers. Study at large: Recorded diagnoses for dose-escalation patients were hepatocellular carcinoma, melanoma, renal cell or head and neck cancer. Those enrolled were around 87% male, with a mean age of roughly 60 years and ages from about 20 to 80. Findings and caveats of the study: Expanded peripheral T-cell antigen specificity went undetermined. At 0.1 to 3.0 mg/kg, CD4+ and CD8+ blood T cells expanded clonally by week 6.

The CDR3 is 16 residues long. V lost 1 base to trimming and J lost 9 bases, with 20 bases between them. CDR1 and CDR2 (germline): SGHNT, YYREEE (reference sequence). This clone was observed a handful of times. Its antigen is unknown. Repertoires were generated with immunoSEQ multiplex PCR, while TCRdb's copy carries only in-frame clones and drops some. The data hold about 36,000 clones, with 65% to 85% observed a single time. Sequencing used CD4+ or CD8+ T cells sorted from blood, obtained in a trial of the OX40 agonist ivuxolimab. V is TRBV5-4 and J is TRBJ1-5; D is uncertain. The sequence was obtained from an adult with an advanced solid tumor such as melanoma, head and neck, liver or kidney cancer. Here the CDR3 DNA reads TGTGCCAGCAGCTTGCGAGGCCTCGGGGTCCCAGGGCCCCAGCATTTT. Amino acids: CASSLRGLGVPGPQHF.